This TCR beta chain stems from a study of shared clonotypes between healthy human individuals. Study-wide points: Rarefaction showed that sequencing of sorted subsets was incomplete (despite large depth). A generally larger estimated richness was seen in naive subsets than in memory subsets.

Naive CD8 cells comprised CD45RO-negative, CCR7-positively selected cells, excluding terminally differentiated effector memory CD45RA+ cells. Germline CDR1 reads MGHRA; CDR2 reads YSYEKL. V was shortened by 1 base and J by 6 bases, with 15 bases between the two germline ends. The CDR3 is 16 amino acids. For this clone: Its antigen remains unidentified.

The repertoire was sequenced with immunoSEQ multiplex PCR; TCRdb's copy has only in-frame clones and lacks some. The sample has 1.5 million to 2.5 million clones, 85% to 95% seen once. The source material was naive CD8+ T cells sorted from blood. This sequence joins TRBV4-1 and TRBJ2-2; D is perhaps TRBD1 or TRBD2 (5 bases each). The sequence came from a man in his late teens or twenties in good health. CDR3 in DNA: TGCGCCAGCAGCCAAGTTGGGCAGGGAGTCGCCGGGGAGCTGTTTTTT. Its translation is CASSQVGQGVAGELFF.